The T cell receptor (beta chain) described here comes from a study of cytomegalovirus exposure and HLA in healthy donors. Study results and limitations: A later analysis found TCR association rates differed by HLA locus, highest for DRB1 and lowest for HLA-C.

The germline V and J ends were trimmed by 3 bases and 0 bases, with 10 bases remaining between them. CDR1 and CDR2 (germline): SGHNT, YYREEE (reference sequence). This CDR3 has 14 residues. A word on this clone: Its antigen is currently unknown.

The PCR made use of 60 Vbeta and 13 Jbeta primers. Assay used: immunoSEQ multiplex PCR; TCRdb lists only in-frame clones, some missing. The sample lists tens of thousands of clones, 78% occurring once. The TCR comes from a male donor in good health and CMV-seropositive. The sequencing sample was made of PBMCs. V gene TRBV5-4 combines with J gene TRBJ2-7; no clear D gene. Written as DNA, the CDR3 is TGTGCCAGCAGCTCTGGTGCGGTCTCCTACGAGCAGTACTTC. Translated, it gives CASSSGAVSYEQYF.